The sequence of this TCR beta chain was determined in a study of T cells in Graves' hyperthyroidism and ophthalmopathy. Turning to the study itself: Blood was drawn when the patient was first diagnosed and still untreated. Points from the study as a whole: Patients with ophthalmopathy were separated from those with stable hyperthyroidism by a 13 V-J model.

This CDR3 region has 14 residues. In germline, CDR1 is SGHTA, CDR2 FQGNSA. The V gene lost 4 bases and the J gene lost 7 bases, with 14 bases spanning the gap. RNA transcripts gave rise to amplified TCR beta CDR3 regions. The study used the HTBI primer set for a first-round RT-PCR of the TCR CDR3. TCRdb processed the multiplex PCR reads anew with MiXCR; each CDR3 protein has one entry. The sample lists under 600,000 distinct CDR3 sequences, approximately 16% seen once, with 2.5% to 4% in the top ten. In the case of this clonotype: Antigen specificity is unknown.

Exclusions: uncontrolled infection, other autoimmune disease, pregnancy, lactation. The chain joins TRBV7-2 to TRBJ1-5; maybe TRBD1 (5 bases). The receptor's source is a woman in her thirties or forties with Graves' ophthalmopathy. Sequencing was performed on blood. CDR3 in DNA: TGTGCCAGCAGCTATGCGGGGGGTGAGCAGCCCCAGCATTTT. It translates to CASSYAGGEQPQHF.